This T cell receptor beta chain was identified in a study of technical replicates of blood from a few donors. Here immunoSEQ multiplex PCR was the method, and the copy in TCRdb shows in-frame clones only, minus some. The table lists 70,000 to 95,000 clones, approximately 93% of them singletons. The sequence came from a human donor in good health. Sequencing was performed on T cells isolated from PBMCs.

CDR3 sequence reads: CASQAQGSYQEVAFF. The CDR3 DNA reads TGTGCCAGCCAAGCACAGGGCTCTTATCAAGAGGTAGCTTTCTTT. The V and J genes are TRBV6-1 and TRBJ1-1, with D possibly being TRBD1 (6 bases). The germline V gene encodes CDR1 MNHNS and CDR2 SASEGT. CDR3 length: 15 amino acids. V lost 8 bases to trimming and J lost 10 bases, with 26 bases between them.